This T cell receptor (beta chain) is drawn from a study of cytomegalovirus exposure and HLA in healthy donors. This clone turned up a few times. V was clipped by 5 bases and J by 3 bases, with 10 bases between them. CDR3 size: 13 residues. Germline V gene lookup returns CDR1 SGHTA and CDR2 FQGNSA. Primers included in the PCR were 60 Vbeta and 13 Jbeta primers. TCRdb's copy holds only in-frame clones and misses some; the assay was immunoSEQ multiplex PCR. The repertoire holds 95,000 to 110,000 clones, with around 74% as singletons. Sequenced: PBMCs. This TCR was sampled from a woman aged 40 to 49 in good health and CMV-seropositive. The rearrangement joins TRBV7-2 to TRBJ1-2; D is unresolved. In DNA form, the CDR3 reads TGTGCCAGCAGCCCTAGTTATGACTATGGCTACACCTTC. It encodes CASSPSYDYGYTF.